The entry that follows covers one T cell receptor (beta chain) sequence. What it binds is unknown. This record comes from a study of cytomegalovirus exposure and HLA in healthy donors. The length of the CDR3 is 16 residues. Germline CDR1 is SGHDT and CDR2 is YYEEEE. Trimming left V 4 bases short and J 0 bases short, with 15 bases between. PCR amplification relied on 60 Vbeta primers (plus 13 Jbeta primers). Clones were read by immunoSEQ multiplex PCR, and TCRdb kept only the in-frame ones, dropping some. The data contain about 150,000 clones, over 60% of them seen just once; the ten biggest clones take up around 2%. Study observations and caveats: Apparent HLA restriction characterized most CMV-associated TCR beta chains in a later analysis. CMV serostatus was the only immune exposure information that was available. Most TCR sequences were uncommon, yet certain public TCRs appeared in many donors. Links to common viral pathogens appeared, in a later analysis, for several of the most significant clusters.

The chain carries TRBV5-6 and TRBJ2-3; D not resolved. The source of this sequence is a female donor in good health and CMV-seropositive. The sample was PBMCs. The CDR3 here is CASSTIDLLSTDTQYF. The CDR3 coding sequence is TGTGCCAGCAGCACCATTGACTTACTAAGCACAGATACGCAGTATTTT.